Shown below are 17 T cell receptor beta chains from a single sample sequenced in a study of T-cell memory formation after mild COVID-19. TCRdb reprocessed the 5' RACE reads via MiXCR and lists one record per CDR3 protein. The table has 450,000 to 650,000 distinct CDR3 sequences, 15% to 20% seen once. The sample was PBMCs or a T cell subset sorted from them (not recorded which). The receptors originated from an adult woman who had mild COVID-19 (a few samples of this study predate the infection). Cell type and time point are not known.

J is TRBJ2-7 and V is TRBV12-3 or TRBV12-4, with 8 bases lining up with TRBD2. Trimming removed 4 bases from V and 5 bases from J; junction bases left unmatched: 7. CDR3 length: 14 residues. CDR3 in amino acids: CASSSGGLKDEQYF. In nucleotides, the CDR3 is TGTGCCAGCAGTTCGGGGGGGCTAAAGGACGAGCAGTACTTC.

The V call is TRBV10-3, the J call TRBJ2-2, with D unresolved. Germline V lookup: CDR1 ENHRY, CDR2 SYGVKD. V lost 6 bases to trimming and J lost 6 bases, with 11 bases between them. The CDR3 consists of 13 residues. CDR3 loop: CAISFSGPGELFF. The CDR3 DNA follows: TGTGCCATCAGCTTCTCCGGCCCCGGGGAGCTGTTTTTT.

This clonotype was picked up a small number of times. The chain carries TRBV20-1 and TRBJ2-1, with 9 positions matching TRBD1. CDR1 and CDR2 (germline): DFQATT, SNEGSKA (reference sequence). The CDR3 covers 14 residues. Trimming removed 6 bases from V and 4 bases from J; junction bases left unmatched: 7. CDR3 bases: TGCAGTGCCAAAGACAGGGGGAGTTACAATGAGCAGTTCTTC. It is translated as CSAKDRGSYNEQFF.

This clonotype has just a few counts. The chain carries TRBV14 and TRBJ1-1; D unresolved. The CDR3 spans 13 residues. V lost 4 bases and J lost 0, with 6 bases in between. Germline V gene sequence: CDR1 SGHDN, CDR2 FVKESK. As DNA, the CDR3 is TGTGCCAGCAGCCCAAATATGAACACTGAAGCTTTCTTT. It specifies CASSPNMNTEAFF.

This clonotype occurred a few times. This chain uses TRBV5-1 with TRBJ2-7, with D possibly TRBD1 on 5 matching bases. The V end lost 3 bases, the J end lost 6 bases, and 13 bases lay between the germline ends. Germline lookup yields CDR1 SGHRS and CDR2 YFSETQ. This CDR3 is 13 amino acids long. CDR3: CASSWGPRGEQYF. CDR3 DNA: TGCGCCAGCAGCTGGGGCCCGCGCGGCGAGCAGTACTTC.

The CDR3 is CSVEGRGGRVGDTQYF. In nucleotides, the CDR3 is TGCAGCGTTGAAGGACGGGGAGGGCGTGTGGGAGATACGCAGTATTTT. The J gene is TRBJ2-3, the V gene TRBV29-1; 7 bases match TRBD2. The J segment lost 5 bases and the V segment lost 1 base, leaving 12 bases of the junction unmatched. There are 16 residues in the CDR3. Germline CDR1 is SQVTM and CDR2 is ANQGSEA.

About this clonotype itself: The junction departs from germline at one end; a sequencing error may be responsible. This chain connects TRBV5-1 to TRBJ2-1; 10 bases align to TRBD1. The CDR3 spans 13 residues. Germline V gene lookup returns CDR1 SGHRS and CDR2 YFSETQ. CDR3 in amino acids: CASNRDRGLPEIF. DNA for the CDR3: TGCGCCAGCAACCGGGACAGGGGCCTTCCAGAGATCTTC.

This clonotype was counted at least ten times. Mismatch with germline at one junction end may stem from a read error. As DNA, the CDR3 is TGCGCCAGCAGCTTACGGGGTTCCTACGAGCAGTACTTC. Translating it yields CASSLRGSYEQYF. The chain links TRBV13 to TRBJ2-7, with D possibly matching TRBD2 (5 bases). The CDR3 is 13 residues long. Per the germline V gene, CDR1 is PRHDT and CDR2 is FYEKMQ (reference sequence).

This clonotype was found a few times. The V call is TRBV10-3, the J call TRBJ1-2; D unclear. The V end was cut by 8 bases, the J end by 7 bases, with 8 bases between. The CDR3 extends over 10 amino acids. Germline CDR1 is ENHRY and CDR2 is SYGVKD. The chain's CDR3 is CAIRGFGYTF. In DNA form, the CDR3 reads TGTGCCATCCGAGGGTTTGGCTACACCTTC.

This clonotype was detected only a few times. This chain connects TRBV29-1 to TRBJ2-5; D gene uncertain. Germline loops: CDR1 SQVTM, CDR2 ANQGSEA. CDR3 length: 11 amino acids. Trimming stripped 7 bases from V and 5 bases from J, with 11 bases between. The CDR3 region is CSANSGETQYF. The CDR3 nucleotides are TGCAGCGCTAATTCTGGGGAGACCCAGTACTTC.

This chain joins TRBV20-1 and TRBJ2-7; 10 nucleotides line up with TRBD2. The germline gives CDR1 DFQATT, CDR2 SNEGSKA (reference sequence). J gave up 0 bases and V 6 bases, and 11 bases lay outside the gene matches. The CDR3 runs to 16 residues. CDR3 in DNA: TGCAGTGCCCGAACAGCGGGGGGGCTCACCTCCTACGAGCAGTACTTC. It codes for CSARTAGGLTSYEQYF.

The sample holds a few counts of this clonotype. This chain links TRBV29-1 with TRBJ2-7; no reliable D call. CDR3 length equals 14 residues. V lost 3 bases, J lost 0 bases, and 12 bases lay in between. Germline V gene data show CDR1 as SQVTM and CDR2 as ANQGSEA. For the CDR3, the DNA is TGCAGCGTTGAGGTTGGTGAGGTCTCCTACGAGCAGTACTTC. It encodes CSVEVGEVSYEQYF.

This clonotype was picked up a small number of times. The chain has TRBV6-6 and TRBJ2-4; 8 positions agree with TRBD2. The CDR3 has 18 residues. The germline CDR1 and CDR2 sequences are MNHNY and SVGAGI (reference sequence). Unmatched junction bases numbered 14, after V lost 7 bases and J lost 0 bases. The CDR3 spells CASTPLAVPRVAKNIQYF. In DNA, the CDR3 is TGTGCCAGCACCCCACTAGCGGTACCCCGAGTAGCCAAAAACATTCAGTACTTC.

This clonotype was seen only a few times. The rearrangement joins TRBV7-8 to TRBJ2-5; D unclear. Between the trimmed V and J ends, which lost 2 bases and 2 bases, there was a span of 6 bases. The CDR3 extends over 13 amino acids. Looked up from germline, CDR1 is SGHVS and CDR2 is FQNEAQ. CDR3 sequence reads: CASSLYRQETQYF. The CDR3 DNA sequence: TGTGCCAGCAGCTTATATCGGCAAGAGACCCAGTACTTC.

This clonotype was detected a few times. The V and J genes are TRBV7-4 and TRBJ2-5, with D unresolved. Trimming took off 0 bases at V and 9 bases at J, with 17 bases between the two ends. CDR1 is SGHVT, CDR2 SQSDAQ, per germline. CDR3 length: 15 amino acids. The CDR3 bases are TGTGCCAGCAGCTTAGCGCCCAGCCGCAAGAGATCCCAGTACTTC. It codes for CASSLAPSRKRSQYF.

This clonotype has just a few counts. The J gene is TRBJ2-1, the V gene TRBV7-9; D may be TRBD1 (6 bases). V lost 3 bases and J 10 bases, leaving 13 bases between the germline ends. This CDR3 spans 13 amino acids. The germline V gene encodes CDR1 SEHNR and CDR2 FQNEAQ (reference sequence). In nucleotides, the CDR3 is TGTGCCAGCAGCTTTAGGACAGCCGAGGAGCAGTTCTTC. Amino acids: CASSFRTAEEQFF.

This clonotype has only a few counts. The V and J genes are TRBV5-1 and TRBJ1-6; a weak D match, TRBD1 (6 bases). The V and J ends lost 4 bases and 7 bases respectively, with 15 bases between them. The CDR3 has 15 residues. Germline V CDR1 and CDR2: SGHRS, YFSETQ. CDR3 DNA: TGCGCCAGCAGCCCCGGGTGGGGGCTCAATTCACCCCTCCACTTT. It translates to CASSPGWGLNSPLHF.